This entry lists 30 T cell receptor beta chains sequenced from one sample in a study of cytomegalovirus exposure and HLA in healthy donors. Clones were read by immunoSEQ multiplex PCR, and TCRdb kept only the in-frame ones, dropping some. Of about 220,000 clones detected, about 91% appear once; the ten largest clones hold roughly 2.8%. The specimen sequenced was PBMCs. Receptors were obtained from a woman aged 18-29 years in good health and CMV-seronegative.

The CDR3 here is CASSLTGTGDTEAFF. The CDR3 nucleotides read TGTGCCAGCAGCTTGACAGGGACAGGGGACACTGAAGCTTTCTTT. The chain uses TRBV5-4 and TRBJ1-1; TRBD1 matches at 10 bases. Germline CDR1 is SGHNT and CDR2 is YYREEE (reference sequence). This CDR3 region has 15 residues. The V and J ends lost 1 base and 3 bases, in that order; junction bases with no gene match: 3.

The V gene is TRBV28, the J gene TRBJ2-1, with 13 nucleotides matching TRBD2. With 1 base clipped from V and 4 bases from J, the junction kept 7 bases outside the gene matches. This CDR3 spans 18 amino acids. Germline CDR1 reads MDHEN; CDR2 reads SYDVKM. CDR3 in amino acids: CASSLSLLLAGGYNEQFF. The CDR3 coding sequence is TGTGCCAGCAGTTTATCCCTATTACTAGCGGGAGGGTACAATGAGCAGTTCTTC.

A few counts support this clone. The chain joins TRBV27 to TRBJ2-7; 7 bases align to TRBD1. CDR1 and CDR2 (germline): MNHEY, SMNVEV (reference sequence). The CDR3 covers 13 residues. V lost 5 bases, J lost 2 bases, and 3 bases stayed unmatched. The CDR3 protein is CASSDTGAYEQYF. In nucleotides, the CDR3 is TGTGCCAGCAGTGATACAGGGGCCTACGAGCAGTACTTC.

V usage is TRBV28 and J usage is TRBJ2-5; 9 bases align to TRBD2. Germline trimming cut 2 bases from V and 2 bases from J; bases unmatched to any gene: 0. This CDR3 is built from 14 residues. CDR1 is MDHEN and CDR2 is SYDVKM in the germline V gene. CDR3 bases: TGTGCCAGCAGTTTAGCGGGAGGGCAAGAGACCCAGTACTTC. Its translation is CASSLAGGQETQYF.

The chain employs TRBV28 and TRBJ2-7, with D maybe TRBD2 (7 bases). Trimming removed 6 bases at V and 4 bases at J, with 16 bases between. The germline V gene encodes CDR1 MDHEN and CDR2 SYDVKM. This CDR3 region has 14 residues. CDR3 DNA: TGTGCCAGCAGAGAACAGGGACTACAATACGAGCAGTACTTC. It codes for CASREQGLQYEQYF.

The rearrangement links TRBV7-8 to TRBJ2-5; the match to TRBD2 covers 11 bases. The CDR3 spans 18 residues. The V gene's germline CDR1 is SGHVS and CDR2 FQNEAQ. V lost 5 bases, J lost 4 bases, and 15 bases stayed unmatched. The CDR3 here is CASSHHWTSGWGRETQYF. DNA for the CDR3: TGTGCCAGCAGCCACCATTGGACTAGCGGGTGGGGACGAGAGACCCAGTACTTC.

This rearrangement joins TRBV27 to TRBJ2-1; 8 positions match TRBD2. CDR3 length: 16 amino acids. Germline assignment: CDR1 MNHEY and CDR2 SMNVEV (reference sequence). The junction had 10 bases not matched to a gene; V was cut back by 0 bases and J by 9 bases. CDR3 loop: CASSLSILAAPGEQFF. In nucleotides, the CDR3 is TGTGCCAGCAGTTTATCGATACTAGCGGCCCCCGGTGAGCAGTTCTTC.

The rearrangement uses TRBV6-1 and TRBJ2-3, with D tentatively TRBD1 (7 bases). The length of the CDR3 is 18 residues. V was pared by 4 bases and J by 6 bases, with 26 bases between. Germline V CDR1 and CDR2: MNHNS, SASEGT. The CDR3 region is CASSGGPAGQSLGDTQYF. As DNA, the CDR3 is TGTGCCAGCAGTGGAGGACCCGCGGGACAGTCCCTGGGGGATACGCAGTATTTT.

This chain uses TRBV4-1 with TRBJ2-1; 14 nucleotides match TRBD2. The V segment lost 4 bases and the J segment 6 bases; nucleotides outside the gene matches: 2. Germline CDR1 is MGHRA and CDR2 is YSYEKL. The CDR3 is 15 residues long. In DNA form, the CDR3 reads TGCGCCAGCAGCCGACTAGCGGGAGGGGTCAATGAGCAGTTCTTC. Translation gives CASSRLAGGVNEQFF.

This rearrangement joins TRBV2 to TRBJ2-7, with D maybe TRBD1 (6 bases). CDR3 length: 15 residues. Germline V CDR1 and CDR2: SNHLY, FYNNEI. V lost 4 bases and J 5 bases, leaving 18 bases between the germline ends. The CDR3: CASSAVGGASNEQYF. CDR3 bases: TGTGCCAGCAGTGCTGTTGGGGGCGCTTCCAACGAGCAGTACTTC.

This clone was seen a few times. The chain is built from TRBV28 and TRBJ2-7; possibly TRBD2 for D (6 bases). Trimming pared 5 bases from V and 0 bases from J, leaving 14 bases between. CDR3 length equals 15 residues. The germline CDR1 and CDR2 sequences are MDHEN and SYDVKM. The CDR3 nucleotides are TGTGCCAGCAGTCCGGGGGTCCAAAGCTCCTACGAGCAGTACTTC. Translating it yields CASSPGVQSSYEQYF.

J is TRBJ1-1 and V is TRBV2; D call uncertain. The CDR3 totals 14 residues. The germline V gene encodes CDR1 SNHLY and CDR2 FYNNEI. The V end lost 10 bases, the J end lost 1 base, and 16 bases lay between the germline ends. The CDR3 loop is CATRPRRWNTEAFF. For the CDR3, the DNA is TGTGCCACCCGTCCGAGGAGGTGGAACACTGAAGCTTTCTTT.

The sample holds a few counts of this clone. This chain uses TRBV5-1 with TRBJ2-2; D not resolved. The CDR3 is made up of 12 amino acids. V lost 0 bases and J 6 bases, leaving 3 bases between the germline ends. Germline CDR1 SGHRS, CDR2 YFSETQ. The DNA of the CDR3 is TGCGCCAGCAGCTTGGTAGCCGGGGAGCTGTTTTTT. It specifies CASSLVAGELFF.

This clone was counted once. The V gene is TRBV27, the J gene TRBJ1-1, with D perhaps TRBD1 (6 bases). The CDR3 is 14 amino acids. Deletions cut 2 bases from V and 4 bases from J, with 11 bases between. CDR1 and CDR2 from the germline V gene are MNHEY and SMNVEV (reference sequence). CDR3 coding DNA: TGTGCCAGCAGTTTAGGGGACAAACCCACTGAAGCTTTCTTT. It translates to CASSLGDKPTEAFF.

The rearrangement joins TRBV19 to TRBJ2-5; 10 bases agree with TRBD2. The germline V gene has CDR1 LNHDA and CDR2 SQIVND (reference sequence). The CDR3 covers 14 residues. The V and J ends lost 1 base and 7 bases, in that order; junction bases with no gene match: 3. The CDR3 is CASSIASGSGTQYF. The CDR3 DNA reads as TGTGCCAGTAGTATAGCTAGCGGGAGTGGGACCCAGTACTTC.

This CDR3 reads CASSVTSGNSYEQYF. CDR3 DNA sequence: TGTGCCAGCAGCGTTACTAGCGGAAACTCCTACGAGCAGTACTTC. The chain employs TRBV7-9 and TRBJ2-7, with 8 bases lining up with TRBD2. Germline values: CDR1 SEHNR, CDR2 FQNEAQ (reference sequence). Germline trimming cut 5 bases from V and 0 bases from J; bases unmatched to any gene: 6. This CDR3 is built from 15 residues. The whole variable domain, remainder taken from reference TRBV7-9 and TRBJ2-7, is DTGVSQNPRHKITKRGQNVTFRCDPISEHNRLYWYRQTLGQGPEFLTYFQNEAQLEKSRLLSDRFSAERPKGSFSTLEIQRTEQGDSAMYLCASSVTSGNSYEQYFGPGTRLTVT.

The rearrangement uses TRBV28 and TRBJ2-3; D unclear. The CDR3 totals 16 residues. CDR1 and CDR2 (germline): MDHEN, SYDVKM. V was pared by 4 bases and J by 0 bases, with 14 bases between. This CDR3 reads CASSSLGKPSTDTQYF. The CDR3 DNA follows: TGTGCCAGCAGTTCTTTGGGCAAACCTAGCACAGATACGCAGTATTTT.

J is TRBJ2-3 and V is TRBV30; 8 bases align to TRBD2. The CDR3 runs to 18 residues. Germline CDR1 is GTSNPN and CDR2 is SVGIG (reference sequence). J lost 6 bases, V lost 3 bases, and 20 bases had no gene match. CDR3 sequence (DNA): TGTGCCTGGAGCGAAAACACCCCGGGACTAGTCGCCCGGGATACGCAGTATTTT. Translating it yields CAWSENTPGLVARDTQYF.

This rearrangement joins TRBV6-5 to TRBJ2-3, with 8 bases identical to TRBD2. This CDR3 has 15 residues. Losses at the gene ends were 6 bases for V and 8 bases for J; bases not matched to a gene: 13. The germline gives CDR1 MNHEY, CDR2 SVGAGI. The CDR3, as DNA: TGTGCCAGCAGCCGTCACGGATCCGGGGGGGGTACGCAGTATTTT. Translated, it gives CASSRHGSGGGTQYF.

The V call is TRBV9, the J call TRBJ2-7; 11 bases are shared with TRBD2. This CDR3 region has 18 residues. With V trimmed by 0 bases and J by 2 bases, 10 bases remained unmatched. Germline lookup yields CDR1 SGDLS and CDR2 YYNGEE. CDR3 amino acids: CASSVGMASGRTAYEQYF. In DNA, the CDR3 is TGTGCCAGCAGCGTAGGTATGGCTAGCGGGAGGACAGCCTACGAGCAGTACTTC.

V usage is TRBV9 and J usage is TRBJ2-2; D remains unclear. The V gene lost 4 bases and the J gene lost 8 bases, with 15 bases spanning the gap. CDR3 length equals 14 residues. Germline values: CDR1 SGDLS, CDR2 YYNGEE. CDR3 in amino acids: CASSPTTVSGELFF. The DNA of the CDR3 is TGTGCCAGCAGCCCAACTACGGTCTCGGGGGAGCTGTTTTTT.

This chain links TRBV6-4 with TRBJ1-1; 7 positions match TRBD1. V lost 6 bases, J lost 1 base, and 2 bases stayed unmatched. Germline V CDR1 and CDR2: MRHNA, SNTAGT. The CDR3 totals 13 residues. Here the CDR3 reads CASRGQPNTEAFF. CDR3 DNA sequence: TGTGCCAGCAGGGGACAGCCGAACACTGAAGCTTTCTTT.

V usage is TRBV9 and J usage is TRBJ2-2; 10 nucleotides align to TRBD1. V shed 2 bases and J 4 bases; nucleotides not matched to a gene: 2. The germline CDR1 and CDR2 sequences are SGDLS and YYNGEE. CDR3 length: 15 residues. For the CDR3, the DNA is TGTGCCAGCAGCGTCCGGGACAGGGGCACCGGGGAGCTGTTTTTT. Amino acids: CASSVRDRGTGELFF.

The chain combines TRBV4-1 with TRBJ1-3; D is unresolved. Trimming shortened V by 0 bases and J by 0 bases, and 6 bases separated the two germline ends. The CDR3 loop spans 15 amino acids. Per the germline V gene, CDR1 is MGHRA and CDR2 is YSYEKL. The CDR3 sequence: CASSQERVSGNTIYF. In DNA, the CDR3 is TGCGCCAGCAGCCAAGAGAGGGTCTCTGGAAACACCATATATTTT.

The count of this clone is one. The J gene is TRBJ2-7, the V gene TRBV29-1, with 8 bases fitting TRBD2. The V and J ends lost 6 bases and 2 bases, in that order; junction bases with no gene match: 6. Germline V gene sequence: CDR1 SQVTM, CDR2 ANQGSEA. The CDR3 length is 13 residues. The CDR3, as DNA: TGCAGCGTCGTTAGCGGGGAAGCCTACGAGCAGTACTTC. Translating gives CSVVSGEAYEQYF.

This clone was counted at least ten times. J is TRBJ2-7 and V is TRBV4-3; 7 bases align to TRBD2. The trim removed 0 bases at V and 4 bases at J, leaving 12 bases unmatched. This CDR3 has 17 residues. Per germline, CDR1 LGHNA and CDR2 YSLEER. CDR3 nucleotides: TGCGCCAGCAGCCAAGATGCAGGTCCAAGCGGGAATTACGAGCAGTACTTC. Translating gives CASSQDAGPSGNYEQYF.

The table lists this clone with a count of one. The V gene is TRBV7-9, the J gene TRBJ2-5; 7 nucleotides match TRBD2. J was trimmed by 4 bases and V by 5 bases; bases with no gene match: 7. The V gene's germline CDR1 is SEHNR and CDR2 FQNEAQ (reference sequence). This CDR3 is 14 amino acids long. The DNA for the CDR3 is TGTGCCAGCAGCGCAAAGACTAGCCTAGAGACCCAGTACTTC. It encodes CASSAKTSLETQYF.

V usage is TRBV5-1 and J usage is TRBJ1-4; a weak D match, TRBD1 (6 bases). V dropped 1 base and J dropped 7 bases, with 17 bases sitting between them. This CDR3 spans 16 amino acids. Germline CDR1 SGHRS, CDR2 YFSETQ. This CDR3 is CASSLTTGTLGEKLFF. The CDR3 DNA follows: TGCGCCAGCAGCTTGACAACCGGGACATTAGGTGAAAAACTGTTTTTT.

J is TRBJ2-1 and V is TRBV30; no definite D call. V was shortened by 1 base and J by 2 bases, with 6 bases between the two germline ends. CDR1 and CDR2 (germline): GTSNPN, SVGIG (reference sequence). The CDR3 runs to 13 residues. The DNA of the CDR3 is TGTGCCTGGAGTGGCGGAACCTACAATGAGCAGTTCTTC. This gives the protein CAWSGGTYNEQFF.

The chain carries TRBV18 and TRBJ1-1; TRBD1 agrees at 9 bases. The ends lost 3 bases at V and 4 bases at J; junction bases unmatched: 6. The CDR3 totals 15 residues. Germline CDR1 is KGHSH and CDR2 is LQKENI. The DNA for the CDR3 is TGTGCCAGCTCACCGTACAGGGGGCCGGCCACTGAAGCTTTCTTT. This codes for CASSPYRGPATEAFF.